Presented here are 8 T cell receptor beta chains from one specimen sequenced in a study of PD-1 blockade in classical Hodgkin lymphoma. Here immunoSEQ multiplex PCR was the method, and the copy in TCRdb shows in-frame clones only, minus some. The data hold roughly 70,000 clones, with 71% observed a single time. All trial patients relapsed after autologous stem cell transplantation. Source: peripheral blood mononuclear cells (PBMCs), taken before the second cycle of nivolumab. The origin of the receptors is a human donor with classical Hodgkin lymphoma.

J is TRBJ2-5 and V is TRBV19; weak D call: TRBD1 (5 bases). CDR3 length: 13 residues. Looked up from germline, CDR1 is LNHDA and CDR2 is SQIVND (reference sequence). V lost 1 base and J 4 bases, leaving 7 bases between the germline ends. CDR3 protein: CASSIGRVETQYF. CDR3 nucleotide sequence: TGTGCCAGTAGTATAGGCAGGGTAGAGACCCAGTACTTC.

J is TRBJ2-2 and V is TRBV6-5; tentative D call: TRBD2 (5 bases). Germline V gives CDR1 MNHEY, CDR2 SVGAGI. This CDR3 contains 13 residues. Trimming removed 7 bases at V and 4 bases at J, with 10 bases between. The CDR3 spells CASNEGGTGELFF. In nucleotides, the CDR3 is TGTGCCAGCAACGAGGGTGGCACCGGGGAGCTGTTTTTT.

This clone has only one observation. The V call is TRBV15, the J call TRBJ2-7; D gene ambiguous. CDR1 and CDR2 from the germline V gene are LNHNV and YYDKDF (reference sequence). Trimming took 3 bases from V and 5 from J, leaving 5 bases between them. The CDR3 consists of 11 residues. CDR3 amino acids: CATSRSNEQYF. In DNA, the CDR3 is TGTGCCACCAGCAGGTCGAACGAGCAGTACTTC. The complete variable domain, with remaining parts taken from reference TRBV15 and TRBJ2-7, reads DAMVIQNPRYQVTQFGKPVTLSCSQTLNHNVMYWYQQKSSQAPKLLFHYYDKDFNNEADTPDNFQSRRPNTSFCFLDIRSPGLGDTAMYLCATSRSNEQYFGPGTRLTVT.

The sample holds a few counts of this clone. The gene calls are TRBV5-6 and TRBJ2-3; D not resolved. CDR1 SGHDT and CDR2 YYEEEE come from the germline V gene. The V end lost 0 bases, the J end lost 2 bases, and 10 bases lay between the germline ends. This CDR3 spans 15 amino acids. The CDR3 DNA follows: TGTGCCAGCAGCTTGGAGGGCTGGGCCACAGATACGCAGTATTTT. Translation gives CASSLEGWATDTQYF.

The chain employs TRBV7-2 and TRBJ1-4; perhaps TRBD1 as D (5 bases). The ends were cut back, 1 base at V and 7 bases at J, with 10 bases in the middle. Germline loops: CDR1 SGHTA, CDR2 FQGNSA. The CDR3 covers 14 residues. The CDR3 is CASSLVPRGEKLFF. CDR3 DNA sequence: TGTGCCAGCAGCTTAGTTCCAAGGGGTGAAAAACTGTTTTTT.

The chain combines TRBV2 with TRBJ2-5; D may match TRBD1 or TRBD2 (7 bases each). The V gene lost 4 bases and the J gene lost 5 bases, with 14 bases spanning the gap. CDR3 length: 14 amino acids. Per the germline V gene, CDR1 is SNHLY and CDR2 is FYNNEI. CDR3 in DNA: TGTGCCAGCAGTGGCCCAGGGGGGGCTGAGACCCAGTACTTC. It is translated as CASSGPGGAETQYF.

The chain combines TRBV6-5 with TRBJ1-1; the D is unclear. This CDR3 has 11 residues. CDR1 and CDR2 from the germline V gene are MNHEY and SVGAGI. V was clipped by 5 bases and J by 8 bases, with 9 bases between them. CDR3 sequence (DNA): TGTGCCAGCAGTGGCTTCAGGGAAGCTTTCTTT. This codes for CASSGFREAFF.

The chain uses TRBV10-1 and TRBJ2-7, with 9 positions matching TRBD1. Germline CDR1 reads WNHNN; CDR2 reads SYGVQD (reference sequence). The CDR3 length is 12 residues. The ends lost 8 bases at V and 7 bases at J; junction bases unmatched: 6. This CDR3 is CASSRDREEQYF. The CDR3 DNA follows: TGCGCCAGCTCTAGGGACAGGGAAGAGCAGTACTTC.